The clone carrying this T cell receptor (beta chain) was observed a few times. Its antigen is not known. V was pared by 6 bases and J by 4 bases, with 6 bases of the junction left unmatched. In germline, CDR1 is SGHTA, CDR2 FQGNSA. CDR3 size: 14 residues. Using immunoSEQ multiplex PCR, the repertoire was profiled, and TCRdb retains in-frame clones only, with some absent. The data contain fewer than 200,000 clones, roughly 90% of them singletons. This specimen comes from a study of cytomegalovirus exposure and HLA in healthy donors. Turning to the study itself: According to later analysis, the same platform produced the 120 or so validation and approximately 700 first-cohort repertoires.

Study-level points and caveats: One later analysis, an examination of the 100 to 150 validation repertoires, found that first-cohort TCR clusters tended to co-occur in them. The authors enumerated some 170 TCR beta chains as linked to cytomegalovirus.

The TCR sequence derives from a woman aged 18-29 years in good health and CMV-seropositive. Sequenced sample: PBMCs. This rearrangement joins TRBV7-2 to TRBJ2-7; 10 bases line up with TRBD2. CDR3 nucleotide sequence: TGTGCCAGCAGTTCTAGCGGGAGCAGGTACGAGCAGTACTTC. Residues: CASSSSGSRYEQYF.